The TCR beta chain described here comes from a study of response to subunit inactivated influenza vaccine (dated by TCRdb to 2017 to 2018). Regarding the study in general: The study used deep quantitative T cell receptor repertoire profiling to track responses to a trivalent subunit inactivated influenza vaccine.

The time point label for this specimen denotes: 40 to 45 days after influenza vaccine administration. Overall study results and their limits: The authors proposed that each seasonal influenza vaccination may bring in only a limited number of new T cells.

Library method: RT-PCR. The sequencing machine was an Illumina HiSeq 2500. Through fastp at Q25 and MiXCR, TCRdb rebuilt clones from the public reads, retaining in-frame beta chains. Rows are combined by CDR3 protein, so each entry shows the most common genes and DNA. The sample table contains approximately 530,000 distinct CDR3 sequences; only one count was recorded for roughly 13% of them. The ten largest clonotypes hold 10% to 15% of the sample. CDR3 length: 15 amino acids, cysteine to phenylalanine. Only the CDR3 region is kept as DNA, spanning 45 bases read in frame from base 1. Here V drops 0 bases and J drops 1 base, and the junction holds 2 bases not matched to any gene. Reading the germline V gene (reference sequence) gives CDR1 LNHNV and CDR2 YYDKDF. This clonotype came up a few times. No antigen is known for it. No qualities accompany the bases; no much larger clone lies one base away.

The TCR originated in a man aged 50-60 years who received an inactivated influenza vaccine. Donor details come from another sample of the same person, matched by shared clones. The rearrangement joined TRBV15 to TRBJ2-5; 7 nucleotides in the junction match TRBD1. Sample: PBMCs from blood, taken roughly 47 days after vaccination. The CDR3 region: CATSREGQAQETQYF. At the DNA level, the sequence is TGTGCCACCAGCAGAGAAGGACAGGCCCAAGAGACCCAGTACTTC. Here the CDR3 is joined to the reference TRBV15 and TRBJ2-5 genes, and the full variable domain is: DAMVIQNPRYQVTQFGKPVTLSCSQTLNHNVMYWYQQKSSQAPKLLFHYYDKDFNNEADTPDNFQSRRPNTSFCFLDIRSPGLGDTAMYLCATSREGQAQETQYFGPGTRLLVL.